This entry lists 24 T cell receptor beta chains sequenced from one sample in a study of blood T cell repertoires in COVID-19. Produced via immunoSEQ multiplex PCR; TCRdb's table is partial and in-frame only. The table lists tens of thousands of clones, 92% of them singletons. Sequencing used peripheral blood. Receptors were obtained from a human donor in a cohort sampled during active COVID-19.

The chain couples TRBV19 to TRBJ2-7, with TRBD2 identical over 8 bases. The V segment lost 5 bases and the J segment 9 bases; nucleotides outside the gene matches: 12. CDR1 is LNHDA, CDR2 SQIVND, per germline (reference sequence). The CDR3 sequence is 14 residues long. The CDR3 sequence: CASSRISGDGGQYF. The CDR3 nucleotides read TGTGCCAGTAGTCGTATTAGCGGGGACGGAGGGCAGTACTTC.

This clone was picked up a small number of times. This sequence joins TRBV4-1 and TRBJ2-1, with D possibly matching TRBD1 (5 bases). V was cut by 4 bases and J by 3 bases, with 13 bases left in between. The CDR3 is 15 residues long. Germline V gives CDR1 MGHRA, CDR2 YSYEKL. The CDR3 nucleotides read TGCGCCAGCAGCCGGGGCCAAGGTTACTACAATGAGCAGTTCTTC. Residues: CASSRGQGYYNEQFF.

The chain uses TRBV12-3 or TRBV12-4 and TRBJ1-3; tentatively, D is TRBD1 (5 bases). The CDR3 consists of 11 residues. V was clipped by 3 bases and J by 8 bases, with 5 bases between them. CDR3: CASSLGHTIYF. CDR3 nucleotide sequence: TGTGCCAGCAGTTTGGGGCACACCATATATTTT.

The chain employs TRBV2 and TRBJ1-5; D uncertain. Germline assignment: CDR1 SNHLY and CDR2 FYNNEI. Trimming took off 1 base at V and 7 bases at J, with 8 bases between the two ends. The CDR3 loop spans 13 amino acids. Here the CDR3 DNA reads TGTGCCAGCAGTGAAGATGAGGTACAGCCCCAGCATTTT. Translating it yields CASSEDEVQPQHF.

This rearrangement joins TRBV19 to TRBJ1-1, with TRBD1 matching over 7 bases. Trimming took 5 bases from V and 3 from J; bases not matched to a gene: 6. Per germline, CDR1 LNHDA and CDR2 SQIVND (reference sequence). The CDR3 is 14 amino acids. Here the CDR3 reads CASSAGQRYTEAFF. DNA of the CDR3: TGTGCCAGTAGTGCGGGACAGCGATACACTGAAGCTTTCTTT. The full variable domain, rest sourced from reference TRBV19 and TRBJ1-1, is DGGITQSPKYLFRKEGQNVTLSCEQNLNHDAMYWYRQDPGQGLRLIYYSQIVNDFQKGDIAEGYSVSREKKESFPLTVTSAQKNPTAFYLCASSAGQRYTEAFFGQGTRLTVV.

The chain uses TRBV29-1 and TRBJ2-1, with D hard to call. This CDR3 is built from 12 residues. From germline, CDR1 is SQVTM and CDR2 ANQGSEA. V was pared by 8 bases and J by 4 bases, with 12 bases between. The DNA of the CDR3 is TGCAGCCTAAGCGCCCAGTACAATGAGCAGTTCTTC. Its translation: CSLSAQYNEQFF.

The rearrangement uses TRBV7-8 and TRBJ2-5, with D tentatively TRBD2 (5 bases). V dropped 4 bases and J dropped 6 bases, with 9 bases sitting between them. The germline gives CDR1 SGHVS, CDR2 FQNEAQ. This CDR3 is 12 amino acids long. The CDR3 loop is CASSSGGKTQYF. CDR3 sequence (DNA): TGTGCCAGCAGCTCCGGAGGAAAGACCCAGTACTTC.

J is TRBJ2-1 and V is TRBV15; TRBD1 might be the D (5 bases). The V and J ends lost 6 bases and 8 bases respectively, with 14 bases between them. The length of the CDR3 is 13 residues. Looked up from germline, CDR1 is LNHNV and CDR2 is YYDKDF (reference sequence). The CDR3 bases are TGTGCCACCAGTCCAGACAGTAGAGATGAGCAGTTCTTC. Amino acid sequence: CATSPDSRDEQFF. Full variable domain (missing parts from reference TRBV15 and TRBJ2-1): DAMVIQNPRYQVTQFGKPVTLSCSQTLNHNVMYWYQQKSSQAPKLLFHYYDKDFNNEADTPDNFQSRRPNTSFCFLDIRSPGLGDTAMYLCATSPDSRDEQFFGPGTRLTVL.

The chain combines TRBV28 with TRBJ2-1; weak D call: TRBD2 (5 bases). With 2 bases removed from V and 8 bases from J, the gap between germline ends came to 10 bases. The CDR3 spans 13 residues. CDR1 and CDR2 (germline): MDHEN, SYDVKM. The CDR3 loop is CASSLRGNYEQFF. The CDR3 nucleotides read TGTGCCAGCAGTTTAAGAGGGAACTATGAGCAGTTCTTC.

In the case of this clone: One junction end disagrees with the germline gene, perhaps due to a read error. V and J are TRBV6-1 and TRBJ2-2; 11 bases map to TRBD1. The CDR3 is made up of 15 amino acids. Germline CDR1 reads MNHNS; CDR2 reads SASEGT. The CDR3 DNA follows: TGTGCCAGCAGGGAAGGGACAGGGGGCACCGGGGAGCTGTTTTTT. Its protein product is CASREGTGGTGELFF.

CDR3 DNA: TGTGCCAGCAGCCAAGCACGGTACTTACCGTATTTT. Its translation: CASSQARYLPYF. This chain links TRBV14 with TRBJ2-3; no clear D. CDR3 length: 12 residues. CDR1 is SGHDN and CDR2 is FVKESK in the germline V gene. With 1 base removed from V and 14 bases from J, the gap between germline ends came to 13 bases. Drawing the rest from reference TRBV14 and TRBJ2-3, the complete variable domain is EAGVTQFPSHSVIEKGQTVTLRCDPISGHDNLYWYRRVMGKEIKFLLHFVKESKQDESGMPNNRFLAERTGGTYSTLKVQPAELEDSGVYFCASSQARYLPYFGPGTRLTVL.

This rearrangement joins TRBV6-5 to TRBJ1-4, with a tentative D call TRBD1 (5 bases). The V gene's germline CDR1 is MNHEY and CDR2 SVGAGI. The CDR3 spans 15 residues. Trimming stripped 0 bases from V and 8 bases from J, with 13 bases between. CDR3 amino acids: CASSYSGRSGEKLFF. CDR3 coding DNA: TGTGCCAGCAGTTACTCAGGGAGGTCAGGGGAAAAACTGTTTTTT.

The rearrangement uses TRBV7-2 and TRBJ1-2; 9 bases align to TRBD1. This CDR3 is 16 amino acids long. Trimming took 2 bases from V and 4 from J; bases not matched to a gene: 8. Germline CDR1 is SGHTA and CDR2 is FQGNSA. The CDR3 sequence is CASSLSPAGQGYGYTF. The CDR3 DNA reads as TGTGCCAGCAGCTTATCCCCCGCGGGACAGGGCTATGGCTACACCTTC.

CDR3 in amino acids: CATSEGLLYTQYF. CDR3 DNA: TGTGCCACCAGTGAGGGACTCCTCTATACGCAGTATTTT. The chain is built from TRBV24-1 and TRBJ2-3; perhaps TRBD2 as D (6 bases). The V end was cut by 4 bases, the J end by 7 bases, with 11 bases between. Germline loops: CDR1 KGHDR, CDR2 SFDVKD. The CDR3 has 13 amino acids.

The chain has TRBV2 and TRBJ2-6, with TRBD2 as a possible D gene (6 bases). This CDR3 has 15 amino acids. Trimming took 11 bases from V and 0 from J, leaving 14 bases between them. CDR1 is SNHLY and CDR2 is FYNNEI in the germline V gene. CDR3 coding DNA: TGTGCCCCCGGGACGGGACTCTCTGGGGCCAACGTCCTGACTTTC. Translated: CAPGTGLSGANVLTF.

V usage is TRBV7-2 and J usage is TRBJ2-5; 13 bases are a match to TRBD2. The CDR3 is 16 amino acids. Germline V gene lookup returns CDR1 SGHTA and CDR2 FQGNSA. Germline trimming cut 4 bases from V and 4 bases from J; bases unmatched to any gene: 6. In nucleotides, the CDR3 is TGTGCCAGCAGCTCAGGGACTAGCGGGATTGGAGAGACCCAGTACTTC. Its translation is CASSSGTSGIGETQYF. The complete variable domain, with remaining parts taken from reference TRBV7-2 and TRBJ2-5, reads GAGVSQSPSNKVTEKGKDVELRCDPISGHTALYWYRQSLGQGLEFLIYFQGNSAPDKSGLPSDRFSAERTGGSVSTLTIQRTQQEDSAVYLCASSSGTSGIGETQYFGPGTRLLVL.

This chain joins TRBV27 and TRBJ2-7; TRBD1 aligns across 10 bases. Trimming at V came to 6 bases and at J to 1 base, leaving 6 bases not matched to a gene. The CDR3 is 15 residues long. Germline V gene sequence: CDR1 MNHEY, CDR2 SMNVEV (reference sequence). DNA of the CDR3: TGTGCCAGCAGGAAGACAGGGGGCGCGTCCTACGAGCAGTACTTC. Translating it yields CASRKTGGASYEQYF.

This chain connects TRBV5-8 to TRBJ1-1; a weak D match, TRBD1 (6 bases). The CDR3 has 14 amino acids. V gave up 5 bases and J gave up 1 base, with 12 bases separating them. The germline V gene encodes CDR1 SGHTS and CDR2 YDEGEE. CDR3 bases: TGTGCCAGCAGGGTACAGGGTAGGAACACTGAAGCTTTCTTT. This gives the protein CASRVQGRNTEAFF.

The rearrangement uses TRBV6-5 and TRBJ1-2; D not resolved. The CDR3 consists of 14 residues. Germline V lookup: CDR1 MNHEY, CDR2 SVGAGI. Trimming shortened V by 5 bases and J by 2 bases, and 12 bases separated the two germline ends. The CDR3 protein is CASSPTNANYGYTF. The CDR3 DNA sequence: TGTGCCAGCAGTCCGACAAACGCAAACTATGGCTACACCTTC.

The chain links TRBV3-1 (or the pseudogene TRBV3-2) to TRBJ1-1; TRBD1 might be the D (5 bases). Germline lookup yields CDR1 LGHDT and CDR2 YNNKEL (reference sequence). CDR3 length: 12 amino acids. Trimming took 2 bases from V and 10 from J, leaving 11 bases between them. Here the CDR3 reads CASSQPGQGAFF. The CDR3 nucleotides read TGTGCCAGCAGCCAACCCGGGCAGGGAGCTTTCTTT.

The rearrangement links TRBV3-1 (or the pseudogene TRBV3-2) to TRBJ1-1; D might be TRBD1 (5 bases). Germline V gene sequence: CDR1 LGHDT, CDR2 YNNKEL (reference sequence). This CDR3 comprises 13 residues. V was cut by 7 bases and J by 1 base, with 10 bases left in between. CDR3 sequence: CASIAGSNTEAFF. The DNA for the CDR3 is TGTGCCAGCATTGCAGGGTCGAACACTGAAGCTTTCTTT.

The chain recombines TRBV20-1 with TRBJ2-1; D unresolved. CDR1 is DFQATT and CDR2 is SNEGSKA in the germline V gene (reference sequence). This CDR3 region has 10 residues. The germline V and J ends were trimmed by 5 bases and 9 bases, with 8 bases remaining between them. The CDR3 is CSALYGEQFF. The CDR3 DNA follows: TGCAGTGCTCTGTACGGTGAGCAGTTCTTC.

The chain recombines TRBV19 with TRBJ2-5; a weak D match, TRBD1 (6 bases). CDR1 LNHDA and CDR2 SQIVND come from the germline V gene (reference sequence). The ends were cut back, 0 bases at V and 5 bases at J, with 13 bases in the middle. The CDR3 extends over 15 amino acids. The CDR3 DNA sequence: TGTGCCAGTAGTATAGACGCAGGGGAGTGGGAGACCCAGTACTTC. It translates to CASSIDAGEWETQYF. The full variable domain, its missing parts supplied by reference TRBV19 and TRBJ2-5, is DGGITQSPKYLFRKEGQNVTLSCEQNLNHDAMYWYRQDPGQGLRLIYYSQIVNDFQKGDIAEGYSVSREKKESFPLTVTSAQKNPTAFYLCASSIDAGEWETQYFGPGTRLLVL.

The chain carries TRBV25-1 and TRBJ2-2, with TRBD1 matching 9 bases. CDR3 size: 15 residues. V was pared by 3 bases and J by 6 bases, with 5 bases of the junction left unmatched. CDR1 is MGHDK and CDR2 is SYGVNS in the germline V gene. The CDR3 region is CASSENRGLAGELFF. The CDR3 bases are TGTGCCAGCAGTGAGAACAGGGGGCTCGCCGGGGAGCTGTTTTTT.